These T cell receptor beta chains were read from a single sample in a study of T-cell reconstitution after alpha-beta-depleted transplantation in children. TCRdb recomputed calls from the PCR reads with MiXCR, one row per CDR3 protein. Here the sample spans 350,000 to 500,000 distinct CDR3 sequences, over 40% being singletons. The sequenced sample was PBMCs, obtained before TCRalphabeta/CD19-depleted stem cell transplant. Every receptor here comes from a girl aged 2-10 years with aplastic anemia, due to receive a stem cell transplant. CDR3s include the opening cysteine and the closing phenylalanine or tryptophan. D genes are given only for firm matches. Size is stated for part of the rows, as once, few or many counts, or as a class when the clone is expanded.

-,TRBJ2-1,TRBD1,TRBV24-1,CATSDISGDRDNEQFF,TGTGCCACCAGTGATATATCTGGGGACAGAGACAATGAGCAGTTCTTC
-,TRBJ2-3,TRBD1,TRBV29-1,CSVIDRGRDTQYF,TGCAGCGTTATAGACAGGGGGCGGGATACGCAGTATTTT
-,TRBJ2-3,TRBD2,TRBV7-6,CASSLTSGSGTDTQYF,TGTGCCAGCAGCTTAACTAGCGGGAGTGGCACAGATACGCAGTATTTT
many,TRBJ2-1,TRBD2,TRBV20-1,CSAKLAGGQYEQFF,TGCAGTGCTAAACTAGCGGGAGGCCAATATGAGCAGTTCTTC
-,TRBJ2-3,-,TRBV20-1,CSARLGNAQYF,TGCAGTGCTAGGTTGGGGAACGCGCAGTATTTT
few,TRBJ2-3,TRBD2,TRBV10-3,CAIRTGTSGRDTQYF,TGTGCCATCAGGACCGGGACTAGCGGGAGGGATACGCAGTATTTT
-,TRBJ2-1,TRBD2,TRBV20-1,CSARVAGVSANEQFF,TGCAGTGCTAGGGTTGCGGGAGTTTCCGCGAATGAGCAGTTCTTC
many,TRBJ2-7,-,TRBV5-5,CASSFSGRGKAYEQYF,TGTGCCAGCAGCTTTAGCGGAAGGGGAAAGGCCTACGAGCAGTACTTC
-,TRBJ1-2,-,TRBV4-1,CASSLFGGSDGYTF,TGCGCCAGCAGCCTATTCGGCGGGAGCGATGGCTACACCTTC
-,TRBJ2-7,TRBD2,TRBV6-5,CASSYNGGSGVAYEQYF,TGTGCCAGCAGTTACAATGGCGGTAGCGGGGTAGCCTACGAGCAGTACTTC
few,TRBJ1-1,-,TRBV5-1,CASSLAGVVNTEAFF,TGCGCCAGCAGCTTGGCGGGGGTCGTGAACACTGAAGCTTTCTTT
once,TRBJ2-1,-,TRBV6-2/TRBV6-3,CASGAASSYNEQFF,TGTGCCAGCGGGGCGGCCAGCTCCTACAATGAGCAGTTCTTC
many,TRBJ2-7,TRBD2,TRBV4-1,CASSQASGQTYEQYF,TGCGCCAGCAGCCAGGCTAGCGGCCAAACCTACGAGCAGTACTTC